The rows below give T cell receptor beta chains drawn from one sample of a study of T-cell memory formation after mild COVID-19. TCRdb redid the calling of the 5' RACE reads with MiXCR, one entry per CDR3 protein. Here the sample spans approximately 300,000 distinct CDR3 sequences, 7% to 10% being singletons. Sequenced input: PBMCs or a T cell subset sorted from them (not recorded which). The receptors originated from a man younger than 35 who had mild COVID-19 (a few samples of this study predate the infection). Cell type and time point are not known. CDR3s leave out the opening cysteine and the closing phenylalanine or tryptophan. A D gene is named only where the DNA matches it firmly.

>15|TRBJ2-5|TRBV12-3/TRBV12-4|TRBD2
ASRPNLGAGGQETQY
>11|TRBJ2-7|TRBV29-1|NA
SVKTGTKYEQY
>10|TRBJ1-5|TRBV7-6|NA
ASSLLMQPQH
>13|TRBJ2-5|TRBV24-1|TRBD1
ATSDPSTGGETQY
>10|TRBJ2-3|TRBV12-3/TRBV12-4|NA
ASSSDANTQY
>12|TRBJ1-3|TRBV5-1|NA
ASSWGLAGNTIY
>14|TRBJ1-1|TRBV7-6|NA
ASSPYQGRGNTEAF
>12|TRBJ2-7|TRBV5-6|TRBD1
ASSLEGTTGEQY
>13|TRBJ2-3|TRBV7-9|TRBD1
ASSSRDRTADTQY
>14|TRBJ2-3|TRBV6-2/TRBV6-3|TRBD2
ASSERASGGTNTQY